This TCR beta chain was recovered during a study of beta chain features in type 1 diabetes. Study results and limitations: Equally in patients and controls, PCR might preferentially amplify shorter templates. There was a moderate but significant shortening of TCRB CDR3s in all four CD4+ subsets of Type 1 diabetes patients. Any HLA type influence on TCRB rearrangement was left unresolved here.

This clone was detected only once. As yet, its antigen is unknown. Investigators reverse transcribed all isolated RNA, so they sequenced expressed TCRB transcripts. Naive, central memory and regulatory T cell samples yielded around 3.3 million reads on average. Sequencing was performed with immunoSEQ multiplex PCR; in TCRdb, only in-frame clones are kept and a portion is missing. Among roughly 250,000 clones listed, just over 20% were seen once. This CDR3 is built from 15 residues. Deletions cut 6 bases from V and 2 bases from J, with 18 bases between. CDR1 and CDR2 (germline): SGDLS, YYNGEE. Markers CD45RO/CCR7/CD25/CD127/CD95/CD27 served to sort CD4+ naive, central memory, regulatory and stem cell-like memory cells.

This receptor was taken from a woman aged 40-49 years with type 1 diabetes. This chain joins TRBV9 and TRBJ2-7, with D unclear. Sequences were obtained from naive CD4+ T cells from blood. The CDR3 bases are TGTGCCAGCACCGTCGACGGAGACGCAACCTACGAGCAGTACTTC. Amino acids: CASTVDGDATYEQYF.